These T cell receptor beta chains were read from a single sample in a study of T cells in tumors after PD-1 blockade. This table comes from immunoSEQ multiplex PCR, and its TCRdb copy is limited to in-frame clones, with some not included. Of 9,000 to 15,000 clones listed, roughly 69% were seen once; the top ten hold less than 20%. The sample in question was tumor tissue, obtained before anti-PD-1 treatment. These receptors were obtained from a human donor with basal cell carcinoma. Both conserved end residues are part of each CDR3. Fields, in order: CDR3 protein, CDR3 DNA, CDR3 length, V gene, clone size, J gene, D gene. The D gene is left open where the match is weak. The size of a clone is reported for some rows only, either as once, few or many, or as a class for expanded clones.

CDR3: CASSLARSTYNEQFF; DNA: TGTGCCAGCAGCTTAGCTAGGTCTACTTACAATGAGCAGTTCTTC; length: 15; V: TRBV7-2; size: few; J: TRBJ2-1; D: NA
CDR3: CASSIKPTGSQPQHF; DNA: TGTGCCAGTAGTATAAAGCCAACAGGCAGCCAGCCCCAGCATTTT; length: 15; V: TRBV19; size: NA; J: TRBJ1-5; D: NA
CDR3: CASTSSVRNQPQHF; DNA: TGTGCCAGCACCTCTAGTGTCCGCAATCAGCCCCAGCATTTT; length: 14; V: TRBV27; size: few; J: TRBJ1-5; D: NA
CDR3: CASSIVPGSETQYF; DNA: TGTGCCAGTAGTATAGTGCCGGGATCGGAGACCCAGTACTTC; length: 14; V: TRBV19; size: NA; J: TRBJ2-5; D: NA
CDR3: CASSWPGQYNEQYF; DNA: TGTGCCAGCAGCTGGCCGGGACAGTACAACGAGCAGTACTTC; length: 14; V: TRBV7-2; size: NA; J: TRBJ2-7; D: TRBD1
CDR3: CASSSGSSYEQYF; DNA: TGCGCCAGCAGCTCGGGGTCCTCCTACGAGCAGTACTTC; length: 13; V: TRBV5-1; size: NA; J: TRBJ2-7; D: NA
CDR3: CASSFTGAAGANVLTF; DNA: TGTGCCAGTAGTTTCACAGGGGCGGCAGGGGCCAACGTCCTGACTTTC; length: 16; V: TRBV19; size: NA; J: TRBJ2-6; D: TRBD1
CDR3: CASSPSDGGWEQYF; DNA: TGCGCCAGCAGCCCCTCGGATGGGGGCTGGGAGCAGTACTTC; length: 14; V: TRBV5-1; size: few; J: TRBJ2-7; D: NA
CDR3: CATATDRVGGYTF; DNA: TGTGCCACCGCTACAGACAGGGTAGGCGGCTACACCTTC; length: 13; V: TRBV6-5; size: NA; J: TRBJ1-2; D: TRBD1
CDR3: CASSLEAIGGLGQETQYF; DNA: TGTGCCAGCAGCTTAGAGGCTATCGGGGGGCTAGGACAAGAGACCCAGTACTTC; length: 18; V: TRBV11-3; size: NA; J: TRBJ2-5; D: NA
CDR3: CASSYNPFTGVSSYEQYF; DNA: TGTGCCAGCAGTTATAATCCCTTTACAGGGGTCAGCTCCTACGAGCAGTACTTC; length: 18; V: TRBV6-2/TRBV6-3; size: few; J: TRBJ2-7; D: TRBD1
CDR3: CASSLGRTGELFF; DNA: TGCGCCAGCAGCTTGGGACGAACCGGGGAGCTGTTTTTT; length: 13; V: TRBV5-1; size: NA; J: TRBJ2-2; D: NA